Listed below are T cell receptor beta chains from one sample, sequenced in a study of control samples from healthy donors and cancer patients. TCRdb's table, derived via immunoSEQ multiplex PCR, lists solely in-frame clones and lacks some. The data contain 350,000 to 450,000 clones, 75% to 95% of them singletons. Sequencing used PBMCs. The receptors shown here come from a man aged 35-49 years with head and neck cancer. Both conserved end residues are part of each CDR3. D genes are given only for firm matches. Size is stated for part of the rows, as once, few or many counts, or as a class when the clone is expanded.

clone_size j_call d_call v_call cdr3_nt cdr3_aa
NA TRBJ2-2 NA TRBV5-4 TGTGCCAGCAGCTTGCAATTGGGACATATGGGCGGGGAGCTGTTTTTT CASSLQLGHMGGELFF
once TRBJ2-5 TRBD2 TRBV7-2 TGTGCCAGCAGCTTAGCGGGGCCTAGCGGGAGTGGTGAGACCCAGTACTTC CASSLAGPSGSGETQYF
NA TRBJ2-5 NA TRBV6-2/TRBV6-3 TGTGCCAGCAGTTACGGTATAGGCAGCGCCGTCCAAGAGACCCAGTACTTC CASSYGIGSAVQETQYF
NA TRBJ1-3 NA TRBV5-4 TGTGCCAGCAGCTTCCTTGGGGACACCATATATTTT CASSFLGDTIYF
NA TRBJ2-1 TRBD1 TRBV7-2 TGTGCCAGCAGCTTATTAGAAGGGGGCCGGAATGAGCAGTTCTTC CASSLLEGGRNEQFF
NA TRBJ2-2 NA TRBV9 TGTGCCAGCAGCGGTGGGGTAATCGGGGAGCTGTTTTTT CASSGGVIGELFF
NA TRBJ2-7 TRBD2 TRBV5-4 TGTGCCAGCAGCCGGGCGACTAGCGGGGCTTCCTACGAGCAGTACTTC CASSRATSGASYEQYF
NA TRBJ1-5 NA TRBV30 TGTGCCTGGAGTGGTGGGGGTAGTAATCAGCCCCAGCATTTT CAWSGGGSNQPQHF
NA TRBJ1-5 TRBD1 TRBV7-8 TGTGCCAGCAGCCCAGGACAGGTGGGCAATCAGCCCCAGCATTTT CASSPGQVGNQPQHF
NA TRBJ1-3 NA TRBV6-4 TGTGCCAGCCATCAGGGAGACTCTGGAAACACCATATATTTT CASHQGDSGNTIYF
NA TRBJ2-3 NA TRBV5-1 TGCGCCAGCAGCTTGGCCGGACAGAGCACAGATACGCAGTATTTT CASSLAGQSTDTQYF
NA TRBJ1-1 TRBD1 TRBV6-2/TRBV6-3 TGTGCCAGCAGTTACTCTCCGGACAGGGCCATCATTAACACTGAAGCTTTCTTT CASSYSPDRAIINTEAFF
NA TRBJ1-1 NA TRBV20-1 TGCAGTGCTAGTCCCAGGAACACTGAAGCTTTCTTT CSASPRNTEAFF
NA TRBJ2-2 NA TRBV18 TGTGCCAGCTCACCTCCGACTAGTCGGACCGGGGAGCTGTTTTTT CASSPPTSRTGELFF
few TRBJ1-1 NA TRBV5-6 TGTGCCAGCAGCTCTTGGGGGACTGAAGCTTTCTTT CASSSWGTEAFF
NA TRBJ1-5 NA TRBV10-2 TGCGCCAGCAAGGAGACAACGTATCAGCCCCAGCATTTT CASKETTYQPQHF
few TRBJ2-7 TRBD2 TRBV11-2 TGTGCCAGCAGCTCCGGGGGGGGTTCAAGCCAAAGCTCCTACGAGCAGTACTTC CASSSGGGSSQSSYEQYF
NA TRBJ2-1 NA TRBV19 TGTGCCAGTAGTATAGATGGCCAGTTCTACAATGAGCAGTTCTTC CASSIDGQFYNEQFF
NA TRBJ2-6 TRBD1 TRBV30 TGTGCCTGGAGTAAGGCAGGGGGCGTATCTGGGGCCAACGTCCTGACTTTC CAWSKAGGVSGANVLTF
NA TRBJ1-2 NA TRBV5-6 TGTGCCAGCAGCTTGCTGGAAGCAGTAACCGTTTATGGCTACACCTTC CASSLLEAVTVYGYTF
once TRBJ2-1 TRBD2 TRBV29-1 TGCAGCGTTGTGACGGGACTATCCTACAATGAGCAGTTCTTC CSVVTGLSYNEQFF
NA TRBJ1-4 NA TRBV21-1 TGTGCCAGCAGCACAGCAACTAATGAAAAACTGTTTTTT CASSTATNEKLFF
NA TRBJ2-6 TRBD1 TRBV18 TGTGCCAGCTCACGAGGACAGGGGGGCTCTGGGGCCAACGTCCTGACTTTC CASSRGQGGSGANVLTF
NA TRBJ1-3 NA TRBV5-1 TGCGCCAGCAGCTTGGAGGGAGGAAACACCATATATTTT CASSLEGGNTIYF
NA TRBJ1-6 TRBD1 TRBV27 TGTGCCAGCAGTTTAGCCCGGACAGGGGTTAGTTCACCCCTCCACTTT CASSLARTGVSSPLHF
NA TRBJ2-4 NA TRBV1 TGCACCAGCAGCCGACATAGCGGGGGGGCGCTAGACATTCAGTACTTC CTSSRHSGGALDIQYF
NA TRBJ2-1 TRBD2 TRBV18 TGTGCCAGCTCACCTATTCGGACTAGCGGGGGGAAAGATGAGCAGTTCTTC CASSPIRTSGGKDEQFF
NA TRBJ1-4 NA TRBV7-2 TGTGCCAGCAGCTTTCGACGGTTAGCTAATGAAAAACTGTTTTTT CASSFRRLANEKLFF
once TRBJ1-3 NA TRBV18 TGTGCCAGCTCACCAAGCCAGGGGAGAACGTCTGGAAACACCATATATTTT CASSPSQGRTSGNTIYF
NA TRBJ2-1 NA TRBV4-3 TGCGCCAGCAGCGCCAGATGGGGGGCTAGCTCCTACAATGAGCAGTTCTTC CASSARWGASSYNEQFF
once TRBJ2-2 TRBD2 TRBV18 TGTGCCAGCTCACCGAAGCGGGAGTTGTACACCGGGGAGCTGTTTTTT CASSPKRELYTGELFF
once TRBJ1-4 NA TRBV18 TGTGCCAGCTCCCCCGTGGGAGCAACTAATGAAAAACTGTTTTTT CASSPVGATNEKLFF
few TRBJ1-3 NA TRBV12-5 TGTGCTAGTACAGGGACTGGAAACACCATATATTTT CASTGTGNTIYF
NA TRBJ1-2 NA TRBV7-9 TGTGCCAGCAGCTTGGAGGAAAACTATGGCTACACCTTC CASSLEENYGYTF
NA TRBJ2-4 NA TRBV2 TGTGCCAGCAGTGAACGACCCACACACGCGGACTTC CASSERPTHADF
NA TRBJ2-7 NA TRBV6-1 TGTGCCAGCAGTGAAGCTGGAGGACTTATCTCCTACGAGCAGTACTTC CASSEAGGLISYEQYF
NA TRBJ1-1 NA TRBV6-4 TGTGCCAGCAGTGTAGGGGGGAACACTGAAGCTTTCTTT CASSVGGNTEAFF
once TRBJ1-1 NA TRBV14 TGTGCCAGCAGCCCTTTCGACCGGGACCCCACTGAAGCTTTCTTT CASSPFDRDPTEAFF
once TRBJ2-4 TRBD1 TRBV13 TGTGCCAGCAGCATCCGCTCCGGGACAGGGGATGACATTCAGTACTTC CASSIRSGTGDDIQYF
NA TRBJ1-6 NA TRBV6-5 TGTGCCAGCACCCAGGGCCCCTATAATTCACCCCTCCACTTT CASTQGPYNSPLHF
NA TRBJ2-2 NA TRBV7-7 TGTGCTAGCAGCTTTCGGGACACACAGGACGGGGAGCTGTTTTTT CASSFRDTQDGELFF
NA TRBJ1-2 NA TRBV7-8 TGTGCCAGCAGCTTAGAAGGCCTTGGCAGAGCTAACTATGGCTACACCTTC CASSLEGLGRANYGYTF
NA TRBJ1-5 TRBD1 TRBV19 TGTGCCAGTAGTCTCCGGGACAGTCCTTATAGCAATCAGCCCCAGCATTTT CASSLRDSPYSNQPQHF
NA TRBJ2-4 NA TRBV29-1 TGCAGCGTTGAAGATTCCGGATTCCACAAAAACATTCAGTACTTC CSVEDSGFHKNIQYF
NA TRBJ2-1 TRBD2 TRBV30 TGTGCCTGGAGTCGGGGGGGATATTCCTACAATGAGCAGTTCTTC CAWSRGGYSYNEQFF
NA TRBJ1-1 NA TRBV18 TGTGCCAGCTCAAGCTCGCAGATAATGAACACTGAAGCTTTCTTT CASSSSQIMNTEAFF
NA TRBJ1-1 NA TRBV29-1 TGCAGCGCTTTGCCAGACGGGAACACTGAAGCTTTCTTT CSALPDGNTEAFF
NA TRBJ1-1 NA TRBV30 TGTGCCTGGAGCCGCGAGAGACAAGGCACTGAAGCTTTCTTT CAWSRERQGTEAFF
NA TRBJ2-7 NA TRBV30 TGTGCCTGGAGTGTACTTGGAGGGAAAGGCTACGAGCAGTACTTC CAWSVLGGKGYEQYF
NA TRBJ2-5 TRBD1 TRBV11-2 TGTGCCAGCAGCTCCCAGGACAGGGCGTCCGAGACCCAGTACTTC CASSSQDRASETQYF
NA TRBJ2-1 NA TRBV7-9 TGTGCCAGCAGCTTACCAGGGCTGGGTGTGGGGAATGAGCAGTTCTTC CASSLPGLGVGNEQFF
NA TRBJ1-1 TRBD1 TRBV30 TGTGCCTGGAGTGTAAGGGAGGGGGTACAGGGGACCACTGAAGCTTTCTTT CAWSVREGVQGTTEAFF
NA TRBJ2-1 NA TRBV24-1 TGTGCCACCAGTGACCCGAGTGGGGGCGATGAGCAGTTCTTC CATSDPSGGDEQFF
NA TRBJ2-5 TRBD2 TRBV11-1 TGTGCCAGCAGCTCGGGAGGGGTCTTTATGGAGACCCAGTACTTC CASSSGGVFMETQYF